The clone carrying this TCR beta chain was picked up a small number of times. Its specificity is unknown. This sample was included in a study of T cells after yellow fever vaccination. Overall study: Libraries from low-cell-number fractions were prepared with the SMART-Seq v4 Ultra Low Input RNA kit.

5'RACE template switching generated TCR cDNA, adding a universal primer site and UMIs. From the 5' RACE reads, TCRdb called clonotypes with MiXCR, one entry per CDR3 protein. In the table there are hundreds of thousands of distinct CDR3 sequences, 13% of which are singletons. Findings and limits, study-wide: Most clones from primary vaccination were detected again post-booster (just over 95% CD4, more than 85% CD8).

Here the sequenced sample was PBMCs, taken on the day of the yellow fever booster vaccination. This sequence originates from a man aged 25-45 years who received the YFV17D yellow fever vaccine.

The DNA of the CDR3 is TGCAGTGTTTCGAAGAGAGAGTCTGAAGCTTTCTTT. Its protein product is CSVSKRESEAFF. The chain uses TRBV20-1 and TRBJ1-1; D ambiguous. The germline CDR1 and CDR2 sequences are DFQATT and SNEGSKA (reference sequence). The CDR3 totals 12 residues. V was shortened by 7 bases and J by 6 bases, with 15 bases between the two germline ends.